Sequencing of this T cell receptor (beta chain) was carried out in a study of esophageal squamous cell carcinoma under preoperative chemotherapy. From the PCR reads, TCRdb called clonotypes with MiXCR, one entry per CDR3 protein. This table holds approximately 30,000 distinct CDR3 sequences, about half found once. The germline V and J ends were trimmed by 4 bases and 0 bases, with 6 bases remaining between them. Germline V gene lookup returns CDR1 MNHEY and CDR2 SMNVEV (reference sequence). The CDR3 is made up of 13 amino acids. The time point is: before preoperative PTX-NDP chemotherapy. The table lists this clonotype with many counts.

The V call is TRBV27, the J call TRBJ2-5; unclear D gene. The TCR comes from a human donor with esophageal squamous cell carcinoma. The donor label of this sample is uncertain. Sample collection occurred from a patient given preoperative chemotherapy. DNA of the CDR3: TGTGCCAGCAGTTCCCAGTACCAAGAGACCCAGTACTTC. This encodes CASSSQYQETQYF.